The 29 T cell receptor delta chains reported below all come from one sample, sequenced in a study of Vδ1+ human thymocytes. Overall study findings and caveats: Thymic TRG and TRD repertoires appeared highly polyclonal, with Gaussian CDR3 length distributions.

Their antigens are not known. RNA was extracted from the cells and then reverse transcribed. Multiplex PCR used pooled V-gene forward primers and a constant-region reverse primer to amplify CDR3s. TCRdb re-called clones from the multiplex PCR reads via CATT. The profile shows roughly 56,000 delta-chain clones, about 15% of them singletons. Sequenced material: Vdelta1+ gamma-delta thymocytes from the thymus. As to subset: FACS-sorted CD3+ TCRalphabeta- TCRVdelta1+ TCRVdelta2- thymocytes. Receptors originate from a girl under two years old who had congenital heart surgery.

The chain couples TRDV1 to TRDJ1; perhaps TRDD3 as D (8 bases). This CDR3 region has 20 residues. V was shortened by 3 bases and J by 1 base, with 27 bases between the two germline ends. Germline V gene sequence: CDR1 TSWWSYY, CDR2 QGS. This chain's CDR3 is CALGDLRSSYVTGGTDKLIF. The CDR3 DNA reads as TGTGCTCTTGGGGATTTACGGAGTTCCTACGTAACTGGGGGCACCGATAAACTCATCTTT.

The chain links TRDV1 to TRDJ1, with 11 bases matching TRDD3. The germline V gene has CDR1 TSWWSYY and CDR2 QGS. Germline trimming cut 4 bases from V and 1 base from J; bases unmatched to any gene: 44. CDR3 length: 29 amino acids. The CDR3 bases are TGTGCTCTTGGGGTCCCCCTTAGAGTTTGGTACGAGGTTGCACTGGGGGATAAGGAGGTTTTGAGTTCCACCGATAAACTCATCTTT. Translation: CALGVPLRVWYEVALGDKEVLSSTDKLIF.

This chain joins TRDV1 and TRDJ1; D may be TRDD3 (5 bases). Germline V gene lookup returns CDR1 TSWWSYY and CDR2 QGS. The length of the CDR3 is 18 residues. Trimming removed 5 bases from V and 0 bases from J, with 22 bases in between. DNA for the CDR3: TGTGCTCTTGGGAATGAGGTTCGGGGAAACCGGCACACCGATAAACTCATCTTT. Encoded protein: CALGNEVRGNRHTDKLIF.

In this sample, this clone turned up a few times. This chain joins TRDV1 and TRDJ1; 8 positions match TRDD2. Trimming at V came to 5 bases and at J to 8 bases, leaving 25 bases not matched to a gene. The CDR3 sequence is 19 residues long. In germline, CDR1 is TSWWSYY, CDR2 QGS. The CDR3, as DNA: TGTGCTCTTGGGAACCGCCTTCCTAAGGTGGGCGCGCGGGACCCAAAACTCATCTTT. Amino acids: CALGNRLPKVGARDPKLIF.

The gene calls are TRDV1 and TRDJ1; D possibly corresponds to TRDD3 (6 bases). This CDR3 is 16 amino acids long. Deletions cut 5 bases from V and 0 bases from J, with 16 bases between. The germline CDR1 and CDR2 sequences are TSWWSYY and QGS. The CDR3 DNA follows: TGTGCTCTTGGGACACAGAGGGATAAGTACACCGATAAACTCATCTTT. Translation gives CALGTQRDKYTDKLIF.

This clone was picked up a small number of times. The chain uses TRDV1 and TRDJ1, with TRDD3 identical over 8 bases. The CDR3 is made up of 22 amino acids. Germline CDR1 is TSWWSYY and CDR2 is QGS. V lost 3 bases to trimming and J lost 1 base; unmatched junction nucleotides: 25. As DNA, the CDR3 is TGTGCTCTTGGGGACCCGAGCCTACGTCCCGATTACTGGGGGCCGAGCACCGATAAACTCATCTTT. Translating gives CALGDPSLRPDYWGPSTDKLIF.

This chain joins TRDV2 and TRDJ1; 9 bases are shared with TRDD3. CDR3 size: 16 residues. Germline V gene sequence: CDR1 GEAIGNYY, CDR2 EKD. V shed 4 bases and J 3 bases; nucleotides not matched to a gene: 11. This chain's CDR3 is CACEFLGGYVSDKLIF. CDR3 DNA: TGTGCCTGTGAATTCCTTGGGGGATATGTTTCCGATAAACTCATCTTT.

This clone was counted a few times. V and J are TRDV1 and TRDJ1; 11 bases are a match to TRDD3. The J segment lost 2 bases and the V segment lost 1 base, leaving 9 bases of the junction unmatched. The length of the CDR3 is 18 residues. CDR1 TSWWSYY and CDR2 QGS come from the germline V gene. The CDR3 DNA is TGTGCTCTTGGGGAACGGTTTTTGGGGGATACGTGGACCGATAAACTCATCTTT. This encodes CALGERFLGDTWTDKLIF.

The chain recombines TRDV1 with TRDJ1; 7 nucleotides match TRDD3. CDR3 size: 23 residues. The V and J ends lost 5 bases and 4 bases, in that order; junction bases with no gene match: 34. In germline, CDR1 is TSWWSYY, CDR2 QGS. The CDR3 coding sequence is TGTGCTCTTGGGTCACACGATTTCCTTCATCGCAGGAGTCGAGGGGATAACTGCGATAAACTCATCTTT. As protein: CALGSHDFLHRRSRGDNCDKLIF.

This clone turned up a few times. The gene calls are TRDV2 and TRDJ1, with 7 bases that match TRDD3. The CDR3 length is 18 residues. V lost 1 base and J lost 0; bases outside the gene matches: 13. Germline CDR1 reads GEAIGNYY; CDR2 reads EKD. The CDR3 here is CACDTPPRRGIHTDKLIF. Written as DNA, the CDR3 is TGTGCCTGTGACACACCCCCTCGGAGGGGGATTCACACCGATAAACTCATCTTT.

The chain joins TRDV1 to TRDJ1; 8 bases line up with TRDD3. Germline V lookup: CDR1 TSWWSYY, CDR2 QGS. Losses at the gene ends were 1 base for V and 1 base for J; bases not matched to a gene: 8. The CDR3 length is 17 residues. CDR3 nucleotides: TGTGCTCTTGGGGAACATCTCTACTGGGGGTTCACCGATAAACTCATCTTT. Translation gives CALGEHLYWGFTDKLIF.

The V gene is TRDV1, the J gene TRDJ1, with D tentatively TRDD2 or TRDD3 (7 bases each). Trimming stripped 4 bases from V and 3 bases from J, with 21 bases between. This CDR3 is 17 amino acids long. Germline CDR1 reads TSWWSYY; CDR2 reads QGS. The CDR3 DNA follows: TGTGCTCTTGGGGGCCTTCCTCTCCCTGGGGGGGCCGATAAACTCATCTTT. This codes for CALGGLPLPGGADKLIF.

This clone has a handful of counts. This sequence joins TRAV29/DV5 and TRDJ1; 8 positions agree with TRDD3. The V and J ends lost 0 bases and 5 bases, in that order; junction bases with no gene match: 12. The CDR3 totals 16 residues. CDR1 and CDR2 (germline): NSMFDY, ISSIKDK. CDR3 DNA sequence: TGTGCAGCAAGCGTCATACTGGGGGTCCCCAAGGATAAACTCATCTTT. Translated: CAASVILGVPKDKLIF.

This clone was recorded a few times. The chain couples TRDV1 to TRDJ1, with a tentative D call TRDD2 (9 bases). The V and J ends lost 4 bases and 0 bases respectively, with 45 bases between them. CDR3 length: 26 amino acids. Germline V gives CDR1 TSWWSYY, CDR2 QGS. This CDR3 reads CALGGPILPTFIGRRLGDGYTDKLIF. DNA of the CDR3: TGTGCTCTTGGGGGCCCCATCCTTCCTACCTTTATTGGCAGGAGGTTGGGGGATGGTTACACCGATAAACTCATCTTT.

This rearrangement joins TRDV2 to TRDJ1; perhaps TRDD3 as D (6 bases). The CDR3 covers 13 residues. Trimming shortened V by 1 base and J by 10 bases, and 15 bases separated the two germline ends. Germline CDR1 reads GEAIGNYY; CDR2 reads EKD. This chain's CDR3 is CACDTVRILGLIF. The CDR3 bases are TGTGCCTGTGACACGGTAAGGATACTGGGACTCATCTTT.

V is TRDV2 and J is TRDJ1, with TRDD3 matching 9 bases. The ends lost 7 bases at V and 0 bases at J; junction bases unmatched: 11. The CDR3 length is 16 residues. Germline-derived CDR1 and CDR2 are GEAIGNYY and EKD. The CDR3 loop reads CAWVVLGDSYTDKLIF. In DNA, the CDR3 is TGTGCCTGGGTAGTACTGGGGGACTCGTACACCGATAAACTCATCTTT.

The V and J genes are TRDV1 and TRDJ1; 8 bases are shared with TRDD3. The CDR3 consists of 24 residues. Germline trimming cut 6 bases from V and 1 base from J; bases unmatched to any gene: 34. Per germline, CDR1 TSWWSYY and CDR2 QGS. The CDR3 region has the DNA TGTGCTCTTGGAACCTACAACCCTGACCTAACGTCTTTGGGGGATTCTCTAGGCACCGATAAACTCATCTTT. Its translation: CALGTYNPDLTSLGDSLGTDKLIF.

This sequence joins TRDV1 and TRDJ1; TRDD3 matches 12 bases. Trimming removed 0 bases from V and 3 bases from J; junction bases left unmatched: 17. The CDR3 totals 21 residues. Germline CDR1 and CDR2: TSWWSYY and QGS. This CDR3 is CALGELVPGGYATKLPDKLIF. In DNA form, the CDR3 reads TGTGCTCTTGGGGAACTTGTACCTGGGGGATACGCAACCAAACTACCCGATAAACTCATCTTT.

The gene calls are TRDV1 and TRDJ1; 11 bases fit TRDD3. CDR1 TSWWSYY and CDR2 QGS come from the germline V gene. With 6 bases clipped from V and 2 bases from J, the junction kept 29 bases outside the gene matches. This CDR3 spans 23 amino acids. CDR3 residues: CALGQWLPTIWSGGYAVTDKLIF. The CDR3, as DNA: TGTGCTCTTGGCCAATGGCTTCCTACGATTTGGAGTGGGGGATACGCGGTAACCGATAAACTCATCTTT.

The rearrangement joins TRDV1 to TRDJ1; either TRDD2 or TRDD3 may fit D (9 bases each). Trimming shortened V by 3 bases and J by 3 bases, and 32 bases separated the two germline ends. The CDR3 totals 21 residues. Germline values: CDR1 TSWWSYY, CDR2 QGS. The CDR3 loop reads CALGDHLPTGDTAASSDKLIF. For the CDR3, the DNA is TGTGCTCTTGGGGATCACCTTCCTACTGGGGATACGGCGGCGAGTTCCGATAAACTCATCTTT.

The J gene is TRDJ1, the V gene TRDV1; 10 bases are shared with TRDD3. The trim removed 3 bases at V and 0 bases at J, leaving 25 bases unmatched. The CDR3 sequence is 23 residues long. The germline V gene has CDR1 TSWWSYY and CDR2 QGS. CDR3 coding DNA: TGTGCTCTTGGGGAGGCCCGGGGGGGTCCTACGCAGGTACTGGGGGATTACACCGATAAACTCATCTTT. Translated: CALGEARGGPTQVLGDYTDKLIF.

The gene calls are TRDV1 and TRDJ1; D is perhaps TRDD3 (6 bases). CDR3 length: 21 residues. The ends were cut back, 1 base at V and 0 bases at J, with 27 bases in the middle. The V gene's germline CDR1 is TSWWSYY and CDR2 QGS. The CDR3 reads CALGEPPPAHIGGSDTDKLIF. CDR3 DNA: TGTGCTCTTGGGGAACCCCCCCCTGCGCATATTGGGGGTTCGGACACCGATAAACTCATCTTT.

This sequence joins TRDV1 and TRDJ1; TRDD3 aligns across 7 bases. The CDR3 covers 19 residues. With V trimmed by 3 bases and J by 0 bases, 16 bases remained unmatched. The germline V gene has CDR1 TSWWSYY and CDR2 QGS. CDR3 DNA sequence: TGTGCTCTTGGGGACGGACCCGGGCGGGGGATTTTGGACACCGATAAACTCATCTTT. This sequence encodes CALGDGPGRGILDTDKLIF.

The chain employs TRDV1 and TRDJ1; D could derive from TRDD2 or TRDD3 (5 bases each). From germline, CDR1 is TSWWSYY and CDR2 QGS. V was cut by 0 bases and J by 7 bases, with 30 bases left in between. The CDR3 runs 20 residues. DNA of the CDR3: TGTGCTCTTGGGGAACTCCTCCCTTCTCATACCCGGGGGGCCACTGGTAAACTCATCTTT. Protein: CALGELLPSHTRGATGKLIF.

A few counts support this clone. This rearrangement joins TRDV1 to TRDJ1, with a possible D match to TRDD2 (9 bases). Germline V gene sequence: CDR1 TSWWSYY, CDR2 QGS. With 3 bases removed from V and 0 bases from J, the gap between germline ends came to 35 bases. CDR3 length: 23 residues. In DNA, the CDR3 is TGTGCTCTTGGGGACACCGCCTTCCTACGTCCCACTGGGGGCCCCGCGTACACCGATAAACTCATCTTT. Protein product: CALGDTAFLRPTGGPAYTDKLIF.

With respect to this clone: Possible read error: a much larger clone is one base away. The same CDR3 can be traced to other DNA sequences in this sample. This chain joins TRAV29/DV5 and TRDJ1; 11 nucleotides align to TRDD3. The germline V gene encodes CDR1 NSMFDY and CDR2 ISSIKDK. The CDR3 totals 17 residues. CDR3 in DNA: TGTGCCGCAAGCGGCCAGTACTGGGGGATAGCCACCGATAAACTCATCTTT. The encoded protein is CAASGQYWGIATDKLIF.

V is TRDV1 and J is TRDJ1, with no clear D. This CDR3 comprises 17 residues. V was shortened by 1 base and J by 0 bases, with 15 bases between the two germline ends. CDR1 and CDR2 from the germline V gene are TSWWSYY and QGS. The CDR3 spells CALGEPGYRLYTDKLIF. CDR3 sequence (DNA): TGTGCTCTTGGGGAACCGGGTTATAGATTGTACACCGATAAACTCATCTTT.

The V gene is TRDV1, the J gene TRDJ1; 7 nucleotides match TRDD3. The CDR3 contains 17 residues. CDR1 is TSWWSYY, CDR2 QGS, per germline. The trim removed 9 bases at V and 0 bases at J, leaving 16 bases unmatched. CDR3 DNA sequence: TGTGCTCTGGGGCGGCTAGTTGGGGGAAAGTACACCGATAAACTCATCTTT. This sequence encodes CALGRLVGGKYTDKLIF.

This clone showed up just a few times. The chain employs TRDV1 and TRDJ1; a weak D match, TRDD3 (6 bases). This CDR3 contains 18 residues. Germline CDR1 is TSWWSYY and CDR2 is QGS. The V and J ends lost 3 bases and 0 bases respectively, with 20 bases between them. CDR3 in amino acids: CALGEPRGGDLNTDKLIF. CDR3 bases: TGTGCTCTTGGGGAGCCGAGAGGGGGGGACCTCAACACCGATAAACTCATCTTT.